These 13 T cell receptor beta chains came from one sample sequenced in a study of T cells in localized non-small cell lung cancer. Measured with immunoSEQ multiplex PCR; TCRdb has only the in-frame clones, and not every one. This table holds tens of thousands of clones, 65% to 85% found once. Sequencing was performed on peripheral blood, taken before any cancer treatment. Every receptor here comes from a female donor aged 60 or older with stage I lung adenocarcinoma.

In its sample, this clone was seen a few times. The chain recombines TRBV9 with TRBJ2-5; 7 nucleotides match TRBD2. This CDR3 region has 15 residues. The trim removed 5 bases at V and 2 bases at J, leaving 9 bases unmatched. CDR1 SGDLS and CDR2 YYNGEE come from the germline V gene. CDR3 amino acids: CASRPPSGIQETQYF. The CDR3 DNA sequence: TGTGCCAGCAGGCCTCCTAGCGGAATACAAGAGACCCAGTACTTC.

This chain joins TRBV7-2 and TRBJ2-7, with D perhaps being TRBD1 or TRBD2 (5 bases each). Germline values: CDR1 SGHTA, CDR2 FQGNSA. Trimming took 1 base from V and 3 from J, leaving 10 bases between them. This CDR3 has 14 amino acids. CDR3 amino acids: CASSLGRGVYEQYF. CDR3 DNA sequence: TGTGCCAGCAGCTTAGGCAGAGGGGTCTACGAGCAGTACTTC.

This chain uses TRBV6-5 with TRBJ2-7, with 10 positions matching TRBD2. V was clipped by 6 bases and J by 2 bases; unmatched bases: 4. This CDR3 contains 14 residues. Germline V gene sequence: CDR1 MNHEY, CDR2 SVGAGI. The CDR3 DNA sequence: TGTGCCAGCAGCCTAGCGGGGGTCACCTACGAGCAGTACTTC. Translating gives CASSLAGVTYEQYF.

This clone was found a few times. V gene TRBV9 combines with J gene TRBJ2-2, with D unresolved. Germline loops: CDR1 SGDLS, CDR2 YYNGEE. CDR3 length: 15 amino acids. The germline V and J ends were trimmed by 0 bases and 4 bases, with 10 bases remaining between them. CDR3 residues: CASSVGGRATGELFF. CDR3 nucleotides: TGTGCCAGCAGCGTAGGTGGGCGTGCCACCGGGGAGCTGTTTTTT.

The chain combines TRBV6-6 with TRBJ2-1; D is ambiguous. Germline assignment: CDR1 MNHNY and CDR2 SVGAGI (reference sequence). V was clipped by 2 bases and J by 6 bases, with 8 bases between them. The CDR3 loop spans 13 amino acids. CDR3 in DNA: TGTGCCAGCAGTTACGGTGTCGGCAATGAGCAGTTCTTC. It encodes CASSYGVGNEQFF.

The chain combines TRBV9 with TRBJ2-5; possibly TRBD2 for D (6 bases). The germline V and J ends were trimmed by 3 bases and 5 bases, with 17 bases remaining between them. The CDR3 loop spans 15 amino acids. The germline V gene encodes CDR1 SGDLS and CDR2 YYNGEE. CDR3 sequence: CASSASGSNVETQYF. CDR3 nucleotide sequence: TGTGCCAGCAGCGCGAGCGGGTCTAATGTGGAGACCCAGTACTTC.

The chain has TRBV11-2 and TRBJ1-1, with a possible D match to TRBD1 (5 bases). Trimming left V 2 bases short and J 4 bases short, with 11 bases between. The CDR3 has 14 amino acids. Germline CDR1 SGHAT, CDR2 FQNNGV. CDR3 loop: CASSLMGEGTEAFF. The CDR3 bases are TGTGCCAGCAGCTTAATGGGGGAGGGCACTGAAGCTTTCTTT.

This chain links TRBV28 with TRBJ2-7, with TRBD1 matching over 8 bases. CDR3 length equals 14 residues. CDR1 is MDHEN, CDR2 SYDVKM, per germline. V lost 5 bases, J lost 5 bases, and 8 bases stayed unmatched. The CDR3 coding sequence is TGTGCCAGCAGTCCGACAGGGGTCTTGAACGAGCAGTACTTC. Translation gives CASSPTGVLNEQYF.

Only a few counts were recorded for this clone. The chain joins TRBV7-8 to TRBJ2-1, with D perhaps TRBD2 (6 bases). V dropped 3 bases and J dropped 8 bases, with 20 bases sitting between them. Germline-derived CDR1 and CDR2 are SGHVS and FQNEAQ. The CDR3 runs 16 residues. The CDR3 loop is CASSLTRASGLYEQFF. CDR3 sequence (DNA): TGTGCCAGCAGCTTGACCAGGGCCAGCGGGTTGTATGAGCAGTTCTTC.

The V gene is TRBV19, the J gene TRBJ2-5; D is ambiguous. V was clipped by 5 bases and J by 9 bases, with 13 bases between them. The CDR3 is 12 residues long. Germline V gives CDR1 LNHDA, CDR2 SQIVND (reference sequence). The CDR3 spells CASSSGTLAQYF. CDR3 sequence (DNA): TGTGCCAGTAGTTCCGGAACCCTGGCCCAGTACTTC.

This chain links TRBV7-8 with TRBJ1-1, with a tentative D call TRBD1 (6 bases). Germline V gene data show CDR1 as SGHVS and CDR2 as FQNEAQ. V was pared by 5 bases and J by 2 bases, with 9 bases between. The CDR3 is made up of 13 amino acids. The CDR3 loop reads CASSGQFNTEAFF. CDR3 nucleotides: TGTGCCAGCAGCGGACAGTTTAACACTGAAGCTTTCTTT.

The V call is TRBV6-1, the J call TRBJ2-5; 7 bases are a match to TRBD1. The length of the CDR3 is 13 residues. Per the germline V gene, CDR1 is MNHNS and CDR2 is SASEGT. The V segment lost 8 bases and the J segment 5 bases; nucleotides outside the gene matches: 8. The CDR3: CASLLDRHETQYF. CDR3 in DNA: TGTGCCAGCCTCCTGGACAGGCATGAGACCCAGTACTTC.

This clone appeared a single time. This rearrangement joins TRBV5-4 to TRBJ1-1; 10 nucleotides match TRBD1. Germline assignment: CDR1 SGHNT and CDR2 YYREEE (reference sequence). The V and J ends lost 4 bases and 4 bases, in that order; junction bases with no gene match: 4. The CDR3 length is 14 residues. DNA for the CDR3: TGTGCCAGCAGCCGCCGGGACAGGGGCACTGAAGCTTTCTTT. Its protein is CASSRRDRGTEAFF.